Detailed here is one T cell receptor beta chain. Tagging with unique molecular identifiers was applied to individual cDNA molecules. TCRdb passed the 5' RACE reads through MiXCR, listing each CDR3 protein once. The data hold about 110,000 distinct CDR3 sequences, with about 12% observed a single time. The V gene end was trimmed by 3 bases and the J gene end by 7 bases; junction bases not matched to a gene: 14. The CDR3 is 18 amino acids. The germline V gene has CDR1 SGHTA and CDR2 FQGTGA. These data are taken from a study of early T cells in non-severe SARS-CoV-2 infection. Study information: Sequencing targeted bulk RNA from unsorted whole blood, leaving chains unpaired.

The clonotype originates from an adult who was a healthcare worker with PCR-confirmed SARS-CoV-2 infection or an uninfected control (not recorded which). The sequencing here drew on whole blood, taken at baseline. The chain employs TRBV7-3 and TRBJ2-2; 10 bases line up with TRBD1. The CDR3 protein is CASSFLGRTGTGVGELFF. In DNA form, the CDR3 reads TGTGCCAGCAGCTTTCTCGGGCGAACCGGGACAGGGGTCGGGGAGCTGTTTTTT.